A selection of T cell receptor beta chains follows, all from one sample in a study of blood T cells in healthy people across ages. TCRdb analysed the 5' RACE reads with MiXCR anew, one entry per CDR3 protein. The sample comprises some 760,000 distinct CDR3 sequences, more than 20% of which are singletons, and 3% to 4.5% rests with the top ten. This sample was shared with a second study, whose subject was T cells of mothers and their children.

Sequences were obtained from blood. These receptors originate from a boy younger than 18 in good health. The CDR3 runs from the conserved cysteine through the conserved F or W. Fields, in order: D gene, J gene, clone size, V gene, CDR3 DNA, CDR3 protein. A D gene is named only where the DNA matches it firmly. A row's size may be missing; if present it is once, few, many or a size class.

d_gene: TRBD1
j_gene: TRBJ1-5
abundance: few
v_gene: TRBV20-1
CDR3nt: TGCAGTGCTAGAGTAGGGACAGCTTATTATAGCAATCAGCCCCAGCATTTT
CDR3aa: CSARVGTAYYSNQPQHF

d_gene: TRBD2
j_gene: TRBJ2-1
abundance: few
v_gene: TRBV5-6
CDR3nt: TGTGCCAGCACTCCTAGCGGGAGCCCTTACAATGAGCAGTTCTTC
CDR3aa: CASTPSGSPYNEQFF

d_gene: .
j_gene: TRBJ2-7
abundance: many
v_gene: TRBV6-5
CDR3nt: TGTGCCAGCAGTTACGCGACAGGTTACGAGCAGTACTTC
CDR3aa: CASSYATGYEQYF

d_gene: TRBD1
j_gene: TRBJ2-4
abundance: .
v_gene: TRBV7-2
CDR3nt: TGTGCCAGCAGCTTACCAGGGGGCGATGGCAAAAACATTCAGTACTTC
CDR3aa: CASSLPGGDGKNIQYF

d_gene: .
j_gene: TRBJ2-1
abundance: .
v_gene: TRBV12-3/TRBV12-4
CDR3nt: TGTGCCAGCAGTTTATGGCATAATATGCACAATGAGCAGTTCTTC
CDR3aa: CASSLWHNMHNEQFF

d_gene: TRBD1
j_gene: TRBJ1-1
abundance: .
v_gene: TRBV7-4
CDR3nt: TGTGCCAGCATCCAGGACAGGGTGAACACTGAAGCTTTCTTT
CDR3aa: CASIQDRVNTEAFF

d_gene: .
j_gene: TRBJ1-3
abundance: few
v_gene: TRBV29-1
CDR3nt: TGCAGCGTTGAAATGGACTCTGGAAACACCATATATTTT
CDR3aa: CSVEMDSGNTIYF

d_gene: .
j_gene: TRBJ2-1
abundance: .
v_gene: TRBV4-3
CDR3nt: TGCGCCAGCAGCCAGGAGCGGTTTTCCTACAATGAGCAGTTCTTC
CDR3aa: CASSQERFSYNEQFF

d_gene: .
j_gene: TRBJ2-7
abundance: few
v_gene: TRBV12-3/TRBV12-4
CDR3nt: TGTGCCAGCAGTTTTAATCCGCCGTTCGAGCAGTACTTC
CDR3aa: CASSFNPPFEQYF

d_gene: .
j_gene: TRBJ2-5
abundance: .
v_gene: TRBV29-1
CDR3nt: TGCAGCGTTGAAGTTTCTGGGGGGTGGGAAAAAGAGACCCAGTACTTC
CDR3aa: CSVEVSGGWEKETQYF

d_gene: TRBD1
j_gene: TRBJ2-2
abundance: .
v_gene: TRBV4-2
CDR3nt: TGTGCCAGCAGCCTAGGACAGGGTGACGTATCGACCGGGGAGCTGTTTTTT
CDR3aa: CASSLGQGDVSTGELFF

d_gene: .
j_gene: TRBJ1-5
abundance: .
v_gene: TRBV6-5
CDR3nt: TGTGCCAGCAGCCCCGAGGGGGGTAGCAATCAGCCCCAGCATTTT
CDR3aa: CASSPEGGSNQPQHF

d_gene: .
j_gene: TRBJ2-4
abundance: .
v_gene: TRBV2
CDR3nt: TGTGCCAGCAGCCGCCTCAGGGAATCGTCGGACATTCAGTACTTC
CDR3aa: CASSRLRESSDIQYF

d_gene: .
j_gene: TRBJ2-4
abundance: few
v_gene: TRBV6-2/TRBV6-3
CDR3nt: TGTGCCAGCAGTCCCCTCAAAGGAGCCAAAAACATTCAGTACTTC
CDR3aa: CASSPLKGAKNIQYF

d_gene: .
j_gene: TRBJ1-4
abundance: .
v_gene: TRBV12-3/TRBV12-4
CDR3nt: TGTGCCAGCAGTCCAAAGGGGCTGGTCGAAAAACTGTTTTTT
CDR3aa: CASSPKGLVEKLFF

d_gene: .
j_gene: TRBJ1-4
abundance: once
v_gene: TRBV15
CDR3nt: TGTGCCACCAGCAGAGTCGGTGTGGATGAAAAACTGTTTTTT
CDR3aa: CATSRVGVDEKLFF

d_gene: TRBD1
j_gene: TRBJ2-7
abundance: .
v_gene: TRBV14
CDR3nt: TGTGCCAGCAGCCCTTACAGGGGTGGCGAGCAGTACTTC
CDR3aa: CASSPYRGGEQYF